The rows below give T cell receptor beta chains drawn from one sample of a study of identical twins. A single record per CDR3 protein comes from TCRdb applying MiXCR to the 5' RACE reads. This sample has about 220,000 distinct CDR3 sequences; 7.5% occur once, and the top ten carry about 5.6%. These records were also assigned to another study, of yellow fever vaccine responses in identical twins.

Sequencing used CD8+ T cells sorted from blood. The receptors stem from a woman between 18 and 29 years old in good health. CDR3s leave out the opening cysteine and the closing phenylalanine or tryptophan.

v_call: TRBV28; cdr3_aa: ASSPLGTGVDQETQY
v_call: TRBV6-4; cdr3_aa: ASSAAGGGDTQY
v_call: TRBV6-1; cdr3_aa: ASSDLRETQY
v_call: TRBV29-1; cdr3_aa: SVEGSGVEQF
v_call: TRBV7-2; cdr3_aa: ASSSARGYMNTEAF
v_call: TRBV5-6; cdr3_aa: ARSPGLDTQY
v_call: TRBV11-2; cdr3_aa: ASSLGLPQTNTEAF
v_call: TRBV5-1; cdr3_aa: ASREPPETQY
v_call: TRBV28; cdr3_aa: ASSCHPRTSGGRSDTQY
v_call: TRBV9; cdr3_aa: ASSGEDRLLF
v_call: TRBV9; cdr3_aa: ASSAGQYNEQF
v_call: TRBV3-1; cdr3_aa: ASSQEDRGVYGYT
v_call: TRBV7-9; cdr3_aa: ASSFREEQETQY
v_call: TRBV3-1; cdr3_aa: ASSRGGTGVEQF
v_call: TRBV11-2; cdr3_aa: ASSLDAGSKAF
v_call: TRBV24-1; cdr3_aa: ATSEQGQGARETQY
v_call: TRBV10-1; cdr3_aa: ASSESVGSDTQY
v_call: TRBV19; cdr3_aa: ASTGPGGYT
v_call: TRBV5-6; cdr3_aa: ASSLVGEGIEQF
v_call: TRBV3-1; cdr3_aa: ASSQVEAGVDTEAF
v_call: TRBV7-9; cdr3_aa: ASSPLGGKNSPLH
v_call: TRBV2; cdr3_aa: ASSEAGDSS
v_call: TRBV29-1; cdr3_aa: SVEGDEQF
v_call: TRBV5-5; cdr3_aa: ASSSPGQNTEAF
v_call: TRBV20-1; cdr3_aa: SARGEREGITEQF
v_call: TRBV28; cdr3_aa: ASLHRDWNTGELF
v_call: TRBV14; cdr3_aa: ASSQSYSYEQY
v_call: TRBV12-3/TRBV12-4; cdr3_aa: ASSFWEGNEQF
v_call: TRBV12-3/TRBV12-4; cdr3_aa: ASSNPLAGDYEQY
v_call: TRBV6-1; cdr3_aa: ASSLSGGGGNTIY
v_call: TRBV27; cdr3_aa: ASSRRGIGQETQY
v_call: TRBV29-1; cdr3_aa: SVEAPLGGPSGANVLT
v_call: TRBV20-1; cdr3_aa: SARKTGGLAGGGRNEQF
v_call: TRBV29-1; cdr3_aa: SVLIQGPGQPQH
v_call: TRBV4-1; cdr3_aa: ASSQGGQDTEAF
v_call: TRBV29-1; cdr3_aa: SVETGVAYEQY
v_call: TRBV7-9; cdr3_aa: ASSSAGGEHQPQH
v_call: TRBV15; cdr3_aa: ATSTQRVPPYNEQF
v_call: TRBV29-1; cdr3_aa: SVPGLAGYTDTQY
v_call: TRBV2; cdr3_aa: ASSSMIRDVSFMEQF
v_call: TRBV2; cdr3_aa: ASGPLGYNEQF
v_call: TRBV28; cdr3_aa: ASSTMNTEAF
v_call: TRBV4-1; cdr3_aa: ASSLAPNTGELF
v_call: TRBV27; cdr3_aa: ASRLRTSGMGEQY
v_call: TRBV9; cdr3_aa: ASSVADLGGRGEQF
v_call: TRBV4-1; cdr3_aa: ASSPLQGVSNEKLF
v_call: TRBV11-2; cdr3_aa: ASSPRPGYEQY
v_call: TRBV3-1; cdr3_aa: ASSQDRVEINNEQF
v_call: TRBV20-1; cdr3_aa: SARTGHDPGEQY
v_call: TRBV4-1; cdr3_aa: ASSQAETSGGTDTQY
v_call: TRBV12-3/TRBV12-4; cdr3_aa: ASSLYRGGNQPQH
v_call: TRBV12-5; cdr3_aa: ASGPGTSGIYEQY
v_call: TRBV5-1; cdr3_aa: ASSLGPASNQPQH
v_call: TRBV29-1; cdr3_aa: SAEGDRGLGNTIY
v_call: TRBV24-1; cdr3_aa: ATSDSRGAYEQY
v_call: TRBV6-5; cdr3_aa: ASSYSILAGDTQY
v_call: TRBV15; cdr3_aa: ATSNPPTDQETQY
v_call: TRBV29-1; cdr3_aa: SVLGTPSNEQF
v_call: TRBV5-1; cdr3_aa: ASSLETGGGRYNEQF